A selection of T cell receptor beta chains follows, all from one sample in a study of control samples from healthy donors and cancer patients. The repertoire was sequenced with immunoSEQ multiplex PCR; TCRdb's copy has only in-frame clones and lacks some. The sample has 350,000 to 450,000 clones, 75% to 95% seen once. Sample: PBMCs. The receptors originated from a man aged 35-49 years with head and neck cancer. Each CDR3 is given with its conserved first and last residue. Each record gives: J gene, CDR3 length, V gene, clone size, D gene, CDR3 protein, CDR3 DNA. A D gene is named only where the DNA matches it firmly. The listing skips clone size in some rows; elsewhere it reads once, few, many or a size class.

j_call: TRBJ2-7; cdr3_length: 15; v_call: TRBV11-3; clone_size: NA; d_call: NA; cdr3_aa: CASSLGTGESYEQYF; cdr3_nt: TGTGCCAGCAGCTTGGGGACGGGGGAAAGCTACGAGCAGTACTTC
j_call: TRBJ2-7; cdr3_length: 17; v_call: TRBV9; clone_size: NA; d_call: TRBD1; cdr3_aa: CASSGTDSGTGRYEQYF; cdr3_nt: TGTGCCAGCAGCGGCACGGATTCCGGGACAGGACGCTACGAGCAGTACTTC
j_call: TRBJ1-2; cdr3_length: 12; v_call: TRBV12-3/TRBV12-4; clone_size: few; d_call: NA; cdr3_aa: CASRAPNYGYTF; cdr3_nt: TGTGCCAGCAGGGCCCCAAACTATGGCTACACCTTC
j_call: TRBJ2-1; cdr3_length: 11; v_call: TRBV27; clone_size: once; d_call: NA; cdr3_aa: CASSPGVFKFF; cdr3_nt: TGTGCCAGCAGTCCCGGGGTATTCAAGTTCTTC
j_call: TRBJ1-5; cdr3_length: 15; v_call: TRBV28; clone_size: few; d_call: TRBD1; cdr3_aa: CASSSGTGDNQPQHF; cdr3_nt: TGTGCCAGCAGTTCCGGGACAGGGGACAATCAGCCCCAGCATTTT
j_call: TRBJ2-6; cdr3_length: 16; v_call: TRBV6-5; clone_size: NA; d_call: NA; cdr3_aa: CASSYSSNSGANVLTF; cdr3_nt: TGTGCCAGCAGTTACTCGAGCAACTCTGGGGCCAACGTCCTGACTTTC
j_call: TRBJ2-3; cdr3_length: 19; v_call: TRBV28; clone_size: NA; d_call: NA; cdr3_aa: CASSLPAEVDSFSTDTQYF; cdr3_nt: TGTGCCAGCAGTTTGCCTGCGGAGGTGGACAGTTTTAGCACAGATACGCAGTATTTT
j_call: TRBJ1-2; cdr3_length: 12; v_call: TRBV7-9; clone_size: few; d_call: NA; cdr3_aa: CASSFKDYGYTF; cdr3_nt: TGTGCCAGCAGCTTCAAAGACTATGGCTACACCTTC
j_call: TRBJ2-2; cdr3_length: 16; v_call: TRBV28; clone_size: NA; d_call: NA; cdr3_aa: CASSLRDRLISRELFF; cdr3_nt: TGTGCCAGCAGTTTGCGGGACAGATTAATCAGCAGGGAGCTGTTTTTT
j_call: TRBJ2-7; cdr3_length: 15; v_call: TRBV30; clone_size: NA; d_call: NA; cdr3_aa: CAWSRGRGLSYEQYF; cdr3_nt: TGTGCCTGGAGTCGAGGACGGGGTCTCTCCTACGAGCAGTACTTC
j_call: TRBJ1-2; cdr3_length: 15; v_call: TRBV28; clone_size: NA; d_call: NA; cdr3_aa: CASSLGQGLLWSYTF; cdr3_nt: TGTGCCAGCAGTTTAGGGCAGGGATTACTATGGAGCTACACCTTC
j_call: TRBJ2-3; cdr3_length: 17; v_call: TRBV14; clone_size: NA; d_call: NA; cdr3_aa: CASSQVIGGLDTDTQYF; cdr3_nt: TGTGCCAGCAGCCAAGTCATCGGGGGGCTGGACACAGATACGCAGTATTTT
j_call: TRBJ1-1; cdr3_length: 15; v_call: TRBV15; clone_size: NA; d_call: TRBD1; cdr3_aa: CATSTDEGARTEAFF; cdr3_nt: TGTGCCACCAGCACCGATGAGGGGGCGCGAACTGAAGCTTTCTTT
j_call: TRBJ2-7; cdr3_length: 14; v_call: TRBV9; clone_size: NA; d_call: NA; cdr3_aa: CASSPERATHEQYF; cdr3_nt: TGTGCCAGCAGCCCCGAGAGGGCCACCCACGAGCAGTACTTC
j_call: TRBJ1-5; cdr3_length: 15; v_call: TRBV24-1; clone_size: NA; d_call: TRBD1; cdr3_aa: CATPGAGGNNQPQHF; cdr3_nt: TGTGCCACCCCGGGGGCAGGGGGCAACAATCAGCCCCAGCATTTT
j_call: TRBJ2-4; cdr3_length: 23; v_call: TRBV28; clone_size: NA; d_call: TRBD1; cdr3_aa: CASSLLGGYPIPSPGTGVNIQYF; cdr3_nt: TGTGCCAGCAGTTTATTAGGGGGCTACCCCATCCCCTCACCCGGGACAGGGGTAAACATTCAGTACTTC
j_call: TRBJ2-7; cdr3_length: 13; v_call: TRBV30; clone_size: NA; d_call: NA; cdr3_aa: CAWGRSSSYEQYF; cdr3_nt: TGTGCCTGGGGGAGGTCTAGCAGCTACGAGCAGTACTTC
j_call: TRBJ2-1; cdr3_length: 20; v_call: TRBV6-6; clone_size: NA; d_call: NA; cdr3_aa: CAGSPGGGGGPFSSYNEQFF; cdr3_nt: TGTGCCGGCAGTCCCGGAGGGGGAGGGGGGCCCTTCAGCTCCTACAATGAGCAGTTCTTC
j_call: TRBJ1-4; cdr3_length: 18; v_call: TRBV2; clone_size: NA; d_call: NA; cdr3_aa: CASSDPDSVFATNEKLFF; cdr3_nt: TGTGCCAGCAGTGATCCCGACAGCGTCTTTGCAACTAATGAAAAACTGTTTTTT
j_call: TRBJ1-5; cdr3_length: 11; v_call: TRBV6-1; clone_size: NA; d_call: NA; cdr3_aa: CASSEDQPQHF; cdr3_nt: TGTGCCAGCAGTGAAGATCAGCCCCAGCATTTT
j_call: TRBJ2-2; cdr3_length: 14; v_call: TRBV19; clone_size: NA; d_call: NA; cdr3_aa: CASSRGGNTGELFF; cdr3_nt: TGTGCCAGTAGTAGAGGGGGGAACACCGGGGAGCTGTTTTTT
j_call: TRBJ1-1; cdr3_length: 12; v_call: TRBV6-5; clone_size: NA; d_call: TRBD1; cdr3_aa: CASSKEGAETFF; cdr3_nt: TGTGCCAGCAGCAAAGAGGGGGCGGAAACTTTCTTT
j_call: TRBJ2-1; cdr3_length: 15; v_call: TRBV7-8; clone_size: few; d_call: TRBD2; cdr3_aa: CASSPSSGRNNEQFF; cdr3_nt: TGTGCCAGCAGCCCCTCTAGCGGGAGGAATAATGAGCAGTTCTTC